These 7 T cell receptor beta chains share one sample of origin, sequenced in a study of T cell responses to AZD1222 COVID-19 vaccine. Profiling relied on immunoSEQ multiplex PCR, and the TCRdb table lists in-frame clones only, not all of them. This table has around 140,000 clones, approximately 85% appearing once. The sample consisted of peripheral blood, taken 28 days after the second dose of the MenACWY control vaccine. Receptors were obtained from an adult who received the MenACWY meningococcal vaccine as a control.

The V call is TRBV18, the J call TRBJ2-2, with D possibly matching TRBD2 (6 bases). The germline V gene encodes CDR1 KGHSH and CDR2 LQKENI. The CDR3 totals 15 residues. Trimming shortened V by 1 base and J by 2 bases, and 8 bases separated the two germline ends. For the CDR3, the DNA is TGTGCCAGCTCACCACGACTAGACAACACCGGGGAGCTGTTTTTT. It specifies CASSPRLDNTGELFF. Looking up the rest from reference TRBV18 and TRBJ2-2 gives the full variable domain: NAGVMQNPRHLVRRRGQEARLRCSPMKGHSHVYWYRQLPEEGLKFMVYLQKENIIDESGMPKERFSAEFPKEGPSILRIQQVVRGDSAAYFCASSPRLDNTGELFFGEGSRLTVL.

The chain recombines TRBV6-5 with TRBJ1-4; 9 bases fit TRBD1. J lost 8 bases, V lost 6 bases, and 7 bases had no gene match. Germline V CDR1 and CDR2: MNHEY, SVGAGI. The CDR3 spans 14 residues. The CDR3 spells CASRDDRGAEKLFF. CDR3 DNA sequence: TGTGCCAGCAGGGATGACAGGGGGGCAGAAAAACTGTTTTTT.

This clone showed up just once. The gene calls are TRBV5-4 and TRBJ2-5, with 7 bases lining up with TRBD2. The CDR3 spans 15 residues. With 4 bases clipped from V and 2 bases from J, the junction kept 8 bases outside the gene matches. The germline V gene encodes CDR1 SGHNT and CDR2 YYREEE (reference sequence). CDR3 coding DNA: TGTGCCAGCAGCGCCCCTTGGGAGGGACAAGAGACCCAGTACTTC. Protein product: CASSAPWEGQETQYF.

The rearrangement uses TRBV3-1 (or the pseudogene TRBV3-2) and TRBJ2-5, with D perhaps TRBD1 (5 bases). Trimming shortened V by 4 bases and J by 2 bases, and 11 bases separated the two germline ends. From germline, CDR1 is LGHDT and CDR2 YNNKEL (reference sequence). This CDR3 has 14 amino acids. CDR3 loop: CASSLGATQETQYF. CDR3 bases: TGTGCCAGCAGCCTAGGGGCAACACAAGAGACCCAGTACTTC.

V usage is TRBV12-3 or TRBV12-4 and J usage is TRBJ1-1; the D is unclear. V lost 2 bases to trimming and J lost 1 base, with 5 bases between them. The CDR3 covers 13 residues. Here the CDR3 reads CASSLKRNTEAFF. The CDR3 DNA follows: TGTGCCAGCAGTTTAAAGAGGAACACTGAAGCTTTCTTT.

This clone appeared a single time. V gene TRBV9 combines with J gene TRBJ2-5; TRBD2 is a possible D gene (5 bases). V shed 3 bases and J shed 4 bases, with 13 bases lying between them. Germline V CDR1 and CDR2: SGDLS, YYNGEE. There are 14 residues in the CDR3. The CDR3 coding sequence is TGTGCCAGCAGCGGTAGGATCCGGGGAGAGACCCAGTACTTC. It yields the protein CASSGRIRGETQYF.

The chain carries TRBV5-4 and TRBJ1-6; 9 bases fit TRBD1. Per germline, CDR1 SGHNT and CDR2 YYREEE (reference sequence). The J segment lost 9 bases and the V segment lost 3 bases, leaving 7 bases of the junction unmatched. The CDR3 has 15 amino acids. The CDR3 DNA reads as TGTGCCAGCAGCTCGAACAGGGGGCCGGCTTCACCCCTCCACTTT. Residues: CASSSNRGPASPLHF. Full variable domain (remainder filled in from reference TRBV5-4 and TRBJ1-6): ETGVTQSPTHLIKTRGQQVTLRCSSQSGHNTVSWYQQALGQGPQFIFQYYREEENGRGNFPPRFSGLQFPNYSSELNVNALELDDSALYLCASSSNRGPASPLHFGNGTRLTVT.